Below are 29 T cell receptor beta chains sequenced from a single sample in a study of TIL therapy for anti-PD-1-resistant metastatic lung cancer. As to time point: pre-treatment sample, taken before nivolumab and TIL therapy. The libraries were made with immunoSEQ v3. Sequencing used immunoSEQ multiplex PCR; TCRdb keeps in-frame clones, though not all of them. The sample holds roughly 58,000 clones, about 81% seen once. The specimen comprised blood, sampled at baseline. The receptors were sampled from a person aged 25-79 years with non-small cell lung cancer.

CDR3 loop: CATSPGGPTNEKLFF. The CDR3 DNA sequence: TGTGCCACCAGCCCAGGGGGCCCAACTAATGAAAAACTGTTTTTT. This chain links TRBV15 with TRBJ1-4, with TRBD1 matching over 8 bases. The trim removed 5 bases at V and 0 bases at J, leaving 2 bases unmatched. The CDR3 is made up of 15 amino acids. Germline V lookup: CDR1 LNHNV, CDR2 YYDKDF (reference sequence).

CDR3 DNA sequence: TGTGCCAGCAGTGCATCACTTAGCACAGATACGCAGTATTTT. Its protein is CASSASLSTDTQYF. This sequence joins TRBV7-2 and TRBJ2-3, with D uncertain. The CDR3 is 14 residues long. CDR1 and CDR2 from the germline V gene are SGHTA and FQGNSA. Trimming removed 6 bases at V and 0 bases at J, with 10 bases between. Filled out from reference TRBV7-2 and TRBJ2-3, the complete variable domain reads GAGVSQSPSNKVTEKGKDVELRCDPISGHTALYWYRQSLGQGLEFLIYFQGNSAPDKSGLPSDRFSAERTGGSVSTLTIQRTQQEDSAVYLCASSASLSTDTQYFGPGTRLTVL.

This clone came up once. The chain couples TRBV27 to TRBJ1-5; the match to TRBD1 covers 8 bases. The V segment lost 1 base and the J segment 7 bases; nucleotides outside the gene matches: 6. From germline, CDR1 is MNHEY and CDR2 SMNVEV (reference sequence). The CDR3 runs 15 residues. The CDR3 sequence is CASSLLPDRGQPQHF. The CDR3 DNA sequence: TGTGCCAGCAGTTTATTGCCCGACAGGGGACAGCCCCAGCATTTT.

The chain recombines TRBV28 with TRBJ2-5; 8 positions agree with TRBD1. There are 15 residues in the CDR3. The V gene end was trimmed by 2 bases and the J gene end by 5 bases; junction bases not matched to a gene: 7. CDR1 is MDHEN and CDR2 is SYDVKM in the germline V gene. The CDR3 nucleotides read TGTGCCAGCAGTTTACTTACACAGGGGGAGGAGACCCAGTACTTC. Its translation is CASSLLTQGEETQYF.

The chain links TRBV27 to TRBJ1-1, with 9 bases fitting TRBD1. Germline CDR1 MNHEY, CDR2 SMNVEV (reference sequence). This CDR3 comprises 15 residues. V was pared by 6 bases and J by 1 base, with 6 bases of the junction left unmatched. DNA of the CDR3: TGTGCCAGCAGCGACAGGGGGGGATGGAACACTGAAGCTTTCTTT. Residues: CASSDRGGWNTEAFF.

The chain combines TRBV5-1 with TRBJ2-2; possible D gene TRBD1, 6 bases. The germline V gene has CDR1 SGHRS and CDR2 YFSETQ. The CDR3 is 14 residues long. Trimming stripped 4 bases from V and 4 bases from J, with 11 bases between. The CDR3 spells CASSPRDITGELFF. CDR3 DNA sequence: TGCGCCAGCAGCCCACGGGACATCACCGGGGAGCTGTTTTTT.

This clone was seen a single time. The V call is TRBV7-2, the J call TRBJ2-7; D unresolved. The germline V gene has CDR1 SGHTA and CDR2 FQGNSA. This CDR3 comprises 14 residues. V gave up 0 bases and J gave up 1 base, with 7 bases separating them. The CDR3 DNA reads TGTGCCAGCAGCTTAGCCCTCAATTCCTACGAGCAGTACTTC. It codes for CASSLALNSYEQYF.

The chain is built from TRBV6-2 or TRBV6-3 and TRBJ2-7; TRBD1 matches 9 bases. The CDR3 totals 15 residues. V lost 4 bases to trimming and J lost 5 bases; unmatched junction nucleotides: 9. Germline V gene lookup returns CDR1 MNHEY and CDR2 SVGEGT. CDR3 sequence (DNA): TGTGCCAGCAGTTTCACCGGGACAGGGAACGACGAGCAGTACTTC. Translating it yields CASSFTGTGNDEQYF.

The chain recombines TRBV7-2 with TRBJ2-2; D is perhaps TRBD2 (6 bases). The CDR3 consists of 17 residues. V dropped 5 bases and J dropped 3 bases, with 19 bases sitting between them. CDR1 and CDR2 (germline): SGHTA, FQGNSA. The CDR3 protein is CASSPPPGSGDTGELFF. The CDR3 bases are TGTGCCAGCAGCCCACCGCCCGGGAGTGGAGACACCGGGGAGCTGTTTTTT.

The chain joins TRBV29-1 to TRBJ2-3; D may be TRBD2 (7 bases). With 6 bases removed from V and 0 bases from J, the gap between germline ends came to 16 bases. CDR1 is SQVTM, CDR2 ANQGSEA, per germline. The CDR3 has 15 amino acids. DNA of the CDR3: TGCAGCGTAGGCTTTAGGGGGGGGAGCACAGATACGCAGTATTTT. This gives the protein CSVGFRGGSTDTQYF.

This clone was observed once. This chain connects TRBV11-2 to TRBJ1-1, with 8 bases that match TRBD1. Germline values: CDR1 SGHAT, CDR2 FQNNGV. The CDR3 length is 16 residues. J lost 3 bases, V lost 7 bases, and 13 bases had no gene match. Here the CDR3 DNA reads TGTGCCAGCACCCAACTGGACAGGGAAAGGCACACTGAAGCTTTCTTT. It specifies CASTQLDRERHTEAFF.

This clone has a handful of counts. This chain uses TRBV2 with TRBJ1-2; 9 bases align to TRBD1. J was trimmed by 3 bases and V by 10 bases; bases with no gene match: 6. The CDR3 spans 13 residues. Germline lookup yields CDR1 SNHLY and CDR2 FYNNEI. The CDR3 DNA is TGTGCCAACCCGGACAGGGGAGACTATGGCTACACCTTC. Its protein is CANPDRGDYGYTF.

The chain employs TRBV7-9 and TRBJ2-3; D may be TRBD1 or TRBD2 (5 bases each). This CDR3 contains 15 residues. CDR1 and CDR2 from the germline V gene are SEHNR and FQNEAQ (reference sequence). Trimming cost V 2 bases and J 2 bases, with 11 bases left between them. In DNA form, the CDR3 reads TGTGCCAGCAGCTTAAGAGGGGTTCCCACAGATACGCAGTATTTT. It is translated as CASSLRGVPTDTQYF.

This clone was seen a few times. V gene TRBV4-1 combines with J gene TRBJ1-5; D is uncertain. The germline gives CDR1 MGHRA, CDR2 YSYEKL. Trimming took 4 bases from V and 0 from J, leaving 7 bases between them. This CDR3 region has 14 residues. The CDR3 is CASSPQHSNQPQHF. As DNA, the CDR3 is TGCGCCAGCAGCCCACAGCATAGCAATCAGCCCCAGCATTTT.

This clone has a handful of counts. V and J are TRBV5-5 and TRBJ2-5; possibly TRBD1 or TRBD2 for D (5 bases each). The germline gives CDR1 SGHKS, CDR2 YYEKEE (reference sequence). The CDR3 is made up of 15 amino acids. V was clipped by 1 base and J by 5 bases, with 15 bases between them. The CDR3 is CASSLWAGRGETQYF. In DNA form, the CDR3 reads TGTGCCAGCAGCTTGTGGGCAGGGCGCGGGGAGACCCAGTACTTC.

This sequence joins TRBV5-8 and TRBJ2-3, with D tentatively TRBD1 or TRBD2 (5 bases each). CDR1 and CDR2 (germline): SGHTS, YDEGEE. The CDR3 is 14 residues long. V gave up 5 bases and J gave up 5 bases, with 15 bases separating them. The CDR3 reads CASSNWGSRDTQYF. The CDR3 DNA is TGTGCCAGCAGTAACTGGGGGTCGAGAGATACGCAGTATTTT.

The chain uses TRBV6-1 and TRBJ2-1; D unclear. V gave up 1 base and J gave up 10 bases, with 11 bases separating them. The length of the CDR3 is 13 residues. CDR1 and CDR2 from the germline V gene are MNHNS and SASEGT. The CDR3 loop is CASSEDGGREQFF. The CDR3 nucleotides read TGTGCCAGCAGTGAAGACGGTGGAAGGGAGCAGTTCTTC.

This chain joins TRBV7-3 and TRBJ2-2, with D possibly matching TRBD1 (6 bases). Germline values: CDR1 SGHTA, CDR2 FQGTGA. Trimming took 2 bases from V and 0 from J, leaving 7 bases between them. CDR3 length: 15 amino acids. CDR3 in DNA: TGTGCCAGCAGCTTACAGGGGTCGAACACCGGGGAGCTGTTTTTT. Translation gives CASSLQGSNTGELFF.

This sequence joins TRBV19 and TRBJ2-5, with 12 bases aligning to TRBD1. Looked up from germline, CDR1 is LNHDA and CDR2 is SQIVND (reference sequence). Germline trimming cut 8 bases from V and 5 bases from J; bases unmatched to any gene: 6. The CDR3 loop spans 14 amino acids. CDR3: CASGGQGAGETQYF. The CDR3 DNA sequence: TGTGCCAGTGGGGGACAGGGGGCAGGGGAGACCCAGTACTTC. The full variable domain, rest sourced from reference TRBV19 and TRBJ2-5, is DGGITQSPKYLFRKEGQNVTLSCEQNLNHDAMYWYRQDPGQGLRLIYYSQIVNDFQKGDIAEGYSVSREKKESFPLTVTSAQKNPTAFYLCASGGQGAGETQYFGPGTRLLVL.

This sequence joins TRBV5-8 and TRBJ1-2, with D perhaps matching TRBD1 (6 bases). The CDR3 extends over 14 amino acids. Trimming stripped 1 base from V and 5 bases from J, with 12 bases between. Germline lookup yields CDR1 SGHTS and CDR2 YDEGEE. CDR3 in DNA: TGTGCCAGCAGCTTGTTGGGGGCGGATTATGGCTACACCTTC. This codes for CASSLLGADYGYTF.

This clone has more than one count but fewer than ten. This chain links TRBV11-3 with TRBJ2-2; D is possibly TRBD1 (5 bases). V was shortened by 3 bases and J by 4 bases, with 6 bases between the two germline ends. The CDR3 length is 13 residues. The germline gives CDR1 SGHNT, CDR2 YENEEA. CDR3 DNA sequence: TGTGCCAGCAGCTTTGACAGCACCGGGGAGCTGTTTTTT. Its translation: CASSFDSTGELFF.

The rearrangement joins TRBV6-2 or TRBV6-3 to TRBJ2-1; TRBD2 aligns across 9 bases. The germline gives CDR1 MNHEY, CDR2 SVGEGT. V dropped 2 bases and J dropped 10; count of bases not matched to a gene: 6. The CDR3 is made up of 14 amino acids. CDR3 in amino acids: CASSYGLATSEQFF. The CDR3 nucleotides are TGTGCCAGCAGTTACGGACTAGCGACCTCGGAGCAGTTCTTC.

This clone has a handful of counts. The V gene is TRBV5-1, the J gene TRBJ2-2, with no clear D. Trimming pared 0 bases from V and 2 bases from J, leaving 5 bases between. Germline V gene lookup returns CDR1 SGHRS and CDR2 YFSETQ. The CDR3 runs 14 residues. The CDR3 DNA is TGCGCCAGCAGCTTGGGCGAAAACACCGGGGAGCTGTTTTTT. Translated: CASSLGENTGELFF.

This clone has just a few counts. The chain has TRBV30 and TRBJ1-5, with D perhaps matching TRBD1 (5 bases). V lost 4 bases and J 1 base, leaving 14 bases between the germline ends. The CDR3 totals 15 residues. Looked up from germline, CDR1 is GTSNPN and CDR2 is SVGIG (reference sequence). In DNA form, the CDR3 reads TGTGCCTGGACCCCACCTTGGGGGAGCAATCAGCCCCAGCATTTT. Residues: CAWTPPWGSNQPQHF.

The chain recombines TRBV6-5 with TRBJ2-7; 8 bases are shared with TRBD1. The CDR3 sequence is 12 residues long. The V gene end was trimmed by 10 bases and the J gene end by 3 bases; junction bases not matched to a gene: 5. Germline V gene data show CDR1 as MNHEY and CDR2 as SVGAGI. CDR3 DNA: TGTGCCACCGGGACAGGTTTCTACGAGCAGTACTTC. It translates to CATGTGFYEQYF.

This chain uses TRBV6-4 with TRBJ1-1; D is unresolved. CDR1 MRHNA and CDR2 SNTAGT come from the germline V gene. The length of the CDR3 is 14 residues. V lost 6 bases to trimming and J lost 1 base, with 12 bases between them. In nucleotides, the CDR3 is TGTGCCAGCAGCGCCACTGGGGAGAACACTGAAGCTTTCTTT. Protein sequence: CASSATGENTEAFF.

This clone was recorded a few times. The rearrangement joins TRBV6-2 or TRBV6-3 to TRBJ2-3; possibly TRBD1 for D (5 bases). The CDR3 has 16 amino acids. Germline CDR1 reads MNHEY; CDR2 reads SVGEGT. V was clipped by 4 bases and J by 2 bases, with 16 bases between them. CDR3 in DNA: TGTGCCAGCAGTTCGATCGGACGGACATCCACAGATACGCAGTATTTT. Translated: CASSSIGRTSTDTQYF.

This clone appeared a single time. The chain recombines TRBV27 with TRBJ1-6, with 7 bases matching TRBD1. Germline CDR1 is MNHEY and CDR2 is SMNVEV (reference sequence). V was pared by 5 bases and J by 0 bases, with 7 bases of the junction left unmatched. This CDR3 region has 17 residues. The DNA of the CDR3 is TGTGCCAGCAGTCCCAGGGGGTCAAGCTCCTATAATTCACCCCTCCACTTT. The encoded protein is CASSPRGSSSYNSPLHF.

The rearrangement uses TRBV21-1 and TRBJ2-7; no DNA check was done on the table's D call, TRBD1. TRBV21-1 is a pseudogene segment. CDR3 length: 15 amino acids. CDR3 region: CASSIRQGVSYEQYF. DNA of the CDR3: TGTGCCAGCAGCATCCGACAGGGAGTATCCTACGAGCAGTACTTC.